This T cell receptor beta chain was recovered during a study of control samples from healthy donors and cancer patients (dated by TCRdb to about 2020). Note on this clone: The antigen this receptor binds is unknown. No per-base quality is available; no much larger clone lies one base away.

Library preparation used the immunoSEQ multiplex PCR assay. Held by TCRdb, this immuneACCESS table contains in-frame sequences only and omits some clones. Under half of the omission traces to an unresolved V gene where checked; the cause of the rest is unknown. The table for this sample lists about 120,000 clones; 85% to 90% of them were counted only once. The ten largest account for around 1.1% of the sample. V drops 4 bases and J drops 5 bases, leaving 17 bases in between. According to the germline V gene (reference sequence), CDR1 reads LGHDT and CDR2 reads YNNKEL. Reading from cysteine to phenylalanine, the CDR3 counts 15 amino acids. Only the CDR3 region is kept as DNA, spanning 45 bases read in frame from base 1.

This chain joins TRBV3-1 (or the pseudogene TRBV3-2) to TRBJ1-1, with the D gene not clear enough to name. This TCR was sampled from a woman aged 45-65 years with colorectal cancer. The source material was PBMCs. The nucleotide sequence is TGTGCCAGCAGCCTAGACGTGGGCCACGGAACTGAAGCTTTCTTT. Its translation reads: CASSLDVGHGTEAFF.